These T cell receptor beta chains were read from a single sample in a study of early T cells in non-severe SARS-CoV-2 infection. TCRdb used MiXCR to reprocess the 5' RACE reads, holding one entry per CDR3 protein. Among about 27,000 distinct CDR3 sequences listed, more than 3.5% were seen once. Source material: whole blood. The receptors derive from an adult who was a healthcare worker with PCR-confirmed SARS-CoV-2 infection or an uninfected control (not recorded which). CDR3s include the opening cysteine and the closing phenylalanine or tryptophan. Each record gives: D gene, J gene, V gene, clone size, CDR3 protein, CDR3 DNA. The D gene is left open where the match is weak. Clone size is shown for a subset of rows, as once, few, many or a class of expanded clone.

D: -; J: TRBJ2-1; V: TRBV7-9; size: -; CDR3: CASSLEAQPYNEQFF; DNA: TGTGCCAGCAGCTTAGAAGCACAGCCCTACAATGAGCAGTTCTTC
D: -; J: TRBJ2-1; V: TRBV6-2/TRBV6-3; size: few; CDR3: CASSLASSISYNEQFF; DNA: TGTGCCAGCAGCCTAGCGTCCTCGATCTCCTACAATGAGCAGTTCTTC
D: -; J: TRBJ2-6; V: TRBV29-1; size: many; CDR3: CSVEGDSGANVLTF; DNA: TGCAGCGTTGAAGGAGACTCTGGGGCCAACGTCCTGACTTTC
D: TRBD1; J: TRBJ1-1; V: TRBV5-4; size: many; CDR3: CASRTTGVTEAFF; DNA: TGTGCCAGCAGGACAACAGGGGTCACTGAAGCTTTCTTT
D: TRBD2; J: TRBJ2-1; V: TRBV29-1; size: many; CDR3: CSVDASGRVRQFF; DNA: TGCAGCGTTGACGCTAGCGGGAGGGTGAGGCAGTTCTTC
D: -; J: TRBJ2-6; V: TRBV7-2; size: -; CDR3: CASSLDDNKKVLTF; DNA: TGTGCCAGCAGCTTAGATGATAATAAAAAAGTCCTGACTTTC
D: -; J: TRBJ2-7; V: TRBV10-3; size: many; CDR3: CATQTAYEQYF; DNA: TGTGCCACCCAGACAGCTTACGAGCAGTACTTC
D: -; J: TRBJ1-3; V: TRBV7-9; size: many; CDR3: CASSFISSGNTIYF; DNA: TGTGCCAGCAGCTTTATTAGCTCTGGAAACACCATATATTTT
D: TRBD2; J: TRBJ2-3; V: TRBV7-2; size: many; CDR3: CASSFRAGENTQYF; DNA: TGTGCCAGCAGTTTTAGGGCGGGGGAAAATACGCAGTATTTT
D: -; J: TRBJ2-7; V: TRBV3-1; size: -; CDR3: CASSQDPARERIGQYF; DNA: TGTGCCAGCAGCCAAGATCCGGCCAGGGAACGGATCGGGCAGTACTTC
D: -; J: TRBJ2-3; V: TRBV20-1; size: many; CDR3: CSAHPGWRDTQYF; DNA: TGCAGTGCCCACCCCGGCTGGAGGGATACGCAGTATTTT
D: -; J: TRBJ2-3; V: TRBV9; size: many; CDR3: CASSVAGSTDTQYF; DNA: TGTGCCAGCAGCGTAGCCGGGAGCACAGATACGCAGTATTTT
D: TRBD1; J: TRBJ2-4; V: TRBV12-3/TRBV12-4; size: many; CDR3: CASSLDRGGTGDSLAKNIQYF; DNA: TGTGCCAGCAGTTTAGATCGTGGGGGGACAGGGGACTCCCTAGCCAAAAACATTCAGTACTTC
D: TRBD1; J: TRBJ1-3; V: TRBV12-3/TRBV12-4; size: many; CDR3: CASSLDRGHGNTIYF; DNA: TGTGCCAGCAGTTTAGACAGGGGGCACGGAAACACCATATATTTT
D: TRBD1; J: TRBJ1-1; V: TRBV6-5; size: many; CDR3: CASSWSTGGTEAFF; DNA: TGTGCCAGCAGTTGGTCGACAGGGGGCACTGAAGCTTTCTTT
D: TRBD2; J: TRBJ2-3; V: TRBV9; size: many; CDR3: CASSLYSGADTQYF; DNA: TGTGCCAGCAGCTTATATAGCGGGGCAGATACGCAGTATTTT
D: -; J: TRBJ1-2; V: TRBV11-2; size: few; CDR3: CASSLGSTQYGYTF; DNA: TGTGCCAGCAGCTTAGGTTCTACACAGTATGGCTACACCTTC
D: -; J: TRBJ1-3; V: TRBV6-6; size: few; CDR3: CASSYYSGNTIYF; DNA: TGTGCCAGCAGTTATTACAGCGGAAACACCATATATTTT
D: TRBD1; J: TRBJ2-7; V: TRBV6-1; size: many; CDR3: CASYQDRGTYEQYF; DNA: TGTGCCAGCTATCAAGACAGGGGAACCTACGAGCAGTACTTC
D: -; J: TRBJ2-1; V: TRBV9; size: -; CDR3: CASSVAAGFLSSYNEQFF; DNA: TGTGCCAGCAGCGTAGCCGCAGGATTTCTTAGCTCCTACAATGAGCAGTTCTTC
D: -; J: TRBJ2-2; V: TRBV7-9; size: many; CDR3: CASSLKFTGELFF; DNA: TGTGCCAGCAGCTTGAAATTCACCGGGGAGCTGTTTTTT
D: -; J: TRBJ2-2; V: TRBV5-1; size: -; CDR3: CASSSSSVRHGELFF; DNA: TGCGCCAGCAGCTCCTCCTCGGTTAGGCACGGGGAGCTGTTTTTT
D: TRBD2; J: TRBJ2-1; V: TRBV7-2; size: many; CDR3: CASSLVPLAGEYNEQFF; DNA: TGTGCCAGCAGCTTAGTACCCCTAGCGGGGGAATACAATGAGCAGTTCTTC
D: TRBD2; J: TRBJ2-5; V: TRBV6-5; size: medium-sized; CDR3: CASSQTSETQYF; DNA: TGTGCCAGCAGTCAGACTAGCGAGACCCAGTACTTC
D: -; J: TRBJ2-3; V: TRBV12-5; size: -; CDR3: CASGPGGDTQYF; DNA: TGTGCTAGTGGTCCAGGTGGGGATACGCAGTATTTT
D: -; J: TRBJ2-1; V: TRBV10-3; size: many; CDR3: CAITAGGSYNEQFF; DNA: TGTGCCATTACGGCCGGGGGCTCCTACAATGAGCAGTTCTTC
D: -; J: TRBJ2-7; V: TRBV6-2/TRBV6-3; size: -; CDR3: CASSFLARSSYEQYF; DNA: TGTGCCAGCAGCTTCTTAGCTAGGAGCTCCTACGAGCAGTACTTC